This TCR beta chain was profiled in a study of shared clonotypes between healthy human individuals. Notes on the study in general: The researchers took only blood, and tissue repertoires probably look different. A generally larger estimated richness was seen in naive subsets than in memory subsets. At large depth, rarefaction still showed sorted-subset sequencing to be incomplete.

CD45RA+ naive and CD45RA-negative memory subsets were separated from CD4+ cells. On this clone itself: Its specificity is unknown.

The germline V gene encodes CDR1 SGHTS and CDR2 YDEGEE. CDR3 length: 16 residues. The V and J ends lost 4 bases and 6 bases respectively, with 21 bases between them. Profiled with immunoSEQ multiplex PCR; TCRdb holds only in-frame clones, not every one. Of some 360,000 clones listed, around 70% were seen once; the top ten hold less than 11%. This TCR was sampled from a man younger than 45 in good health. The chain is built from TRBV5-8 and TRBJ2-3; the D is unclear. The sequenced material came from memory CD4+ T cells sorted from blood. Subset noted: CD45RA-negative fraction. Here the CDR3 reads CASSHRQTGRRDTQYF. The CDR3, as DNA: TGTGCCAGCAGCCATCGACAAACGGGCCGTCGGGATACGCAGTATTTT.